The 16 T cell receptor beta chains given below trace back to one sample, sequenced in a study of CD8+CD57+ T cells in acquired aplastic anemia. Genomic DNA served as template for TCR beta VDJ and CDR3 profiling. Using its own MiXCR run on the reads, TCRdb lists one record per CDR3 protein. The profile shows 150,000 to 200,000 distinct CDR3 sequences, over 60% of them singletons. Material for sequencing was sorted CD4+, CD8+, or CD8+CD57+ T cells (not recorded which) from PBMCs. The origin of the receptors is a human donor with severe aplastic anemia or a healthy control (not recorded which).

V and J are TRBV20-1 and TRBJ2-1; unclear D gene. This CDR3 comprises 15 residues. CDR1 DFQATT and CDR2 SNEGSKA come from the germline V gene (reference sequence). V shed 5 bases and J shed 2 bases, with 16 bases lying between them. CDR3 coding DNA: TGCAGTGCTCTTTTAGGCAGGCCAACCTACAATGAGCAGTTCTTC. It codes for CSALLGRPTYNEQFF.

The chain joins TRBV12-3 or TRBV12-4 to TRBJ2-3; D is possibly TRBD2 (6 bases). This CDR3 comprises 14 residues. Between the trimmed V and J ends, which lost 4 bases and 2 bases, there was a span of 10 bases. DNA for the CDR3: TGTGCCAGCAGTTCGGGACTGAACACAGATACGCAGTATTTT. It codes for CASSSGLNTDTQYF.

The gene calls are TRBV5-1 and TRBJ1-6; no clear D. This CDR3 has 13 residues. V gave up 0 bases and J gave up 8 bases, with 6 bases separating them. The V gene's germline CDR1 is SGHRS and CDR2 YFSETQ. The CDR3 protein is CASSLAGDSPLHF. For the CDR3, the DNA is TGCGCCAGCAGCTTGGCCGGGGATTCACCCCTCCACTTT.

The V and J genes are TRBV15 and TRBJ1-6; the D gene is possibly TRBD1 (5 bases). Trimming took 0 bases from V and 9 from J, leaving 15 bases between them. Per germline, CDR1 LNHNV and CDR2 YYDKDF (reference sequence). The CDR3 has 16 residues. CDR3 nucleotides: TGTGCCACCAGCAGAGATCGTCAGGGTGGGAGTTCACCCCTCCACTTT. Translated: CATSRDRQGGSSPLHF. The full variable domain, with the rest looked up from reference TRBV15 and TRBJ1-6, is DAMVIQNPRYQVTQFGKPVTLSCSQTLNHNVMYWYQQKSSQAPKLLFHYYDKDFNNEADTPDNFQSRRPNTSFCFLDIRSPGLGDTAMYLCATSRDRQGGSSPLHFGNGTRLTVT.

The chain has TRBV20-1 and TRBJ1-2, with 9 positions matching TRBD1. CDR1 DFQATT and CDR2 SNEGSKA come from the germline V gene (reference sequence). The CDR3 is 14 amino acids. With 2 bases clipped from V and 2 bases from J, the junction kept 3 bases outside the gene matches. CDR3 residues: CSARSGQGNYGYTF. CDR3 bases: TGCAGTGCTAGATCAGGACAGGGGAACTATGGCTACACCTTC.

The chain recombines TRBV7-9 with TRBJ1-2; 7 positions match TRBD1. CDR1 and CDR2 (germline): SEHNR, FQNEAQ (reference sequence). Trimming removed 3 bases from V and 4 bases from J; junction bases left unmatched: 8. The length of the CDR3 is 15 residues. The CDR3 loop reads CASSFGRGSSYGYTF. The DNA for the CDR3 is TGTGCCAGCAGCTTCGGCAGGGGGAGTAGCTATGGCTACACCTTC.

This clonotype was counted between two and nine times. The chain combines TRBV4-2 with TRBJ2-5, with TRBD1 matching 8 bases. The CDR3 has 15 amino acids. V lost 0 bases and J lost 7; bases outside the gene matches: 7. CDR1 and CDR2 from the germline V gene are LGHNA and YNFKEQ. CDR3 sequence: CASSQDTAGQGTQYF. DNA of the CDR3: TGTGCCAGCAGCCAAGATACAGCTGGACAGGGGACCCAGTACTTC.

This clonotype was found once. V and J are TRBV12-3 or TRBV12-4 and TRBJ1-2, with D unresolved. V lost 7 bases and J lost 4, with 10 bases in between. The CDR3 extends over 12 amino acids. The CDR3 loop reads CASTARSYGYTF. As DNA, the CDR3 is TGTGCCAGCACCGCCCGCTCCTATGGCTACACCTTC.

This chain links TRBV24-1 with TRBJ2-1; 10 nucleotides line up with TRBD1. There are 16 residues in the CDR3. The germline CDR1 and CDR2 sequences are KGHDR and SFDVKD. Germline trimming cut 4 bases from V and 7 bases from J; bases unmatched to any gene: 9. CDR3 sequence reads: CATSDSGTGDRNEQFF. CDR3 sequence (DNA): TGTGCCACCAGTGACTCCGGGACAGGGGATCGGAATGAGCAGTTCTTC.

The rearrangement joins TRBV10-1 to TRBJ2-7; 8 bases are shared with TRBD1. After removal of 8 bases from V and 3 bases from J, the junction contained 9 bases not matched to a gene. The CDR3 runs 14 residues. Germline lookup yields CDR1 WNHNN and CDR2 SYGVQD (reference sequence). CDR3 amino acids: CASFPTGEVYEQYF. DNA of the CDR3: TGCGCCAGCTTTCCGACAGGGGAAGTCTACGAGCAGTACTTC.

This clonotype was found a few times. The CDR3 region is CASSLAGANYGYTF. CDR3 DNA sequence: TGTGCCAGCAGTTTGGCCGGGGCTAACTATGGCTACACCTTC. The V and J genes are TRBV12-3 or TRBV12-4 and TRBJ1-2, with D hard to call. Deletions cut 3 bases from V and 0 bases from J, with 8 bases between. The CDR3 contains 14 residues.

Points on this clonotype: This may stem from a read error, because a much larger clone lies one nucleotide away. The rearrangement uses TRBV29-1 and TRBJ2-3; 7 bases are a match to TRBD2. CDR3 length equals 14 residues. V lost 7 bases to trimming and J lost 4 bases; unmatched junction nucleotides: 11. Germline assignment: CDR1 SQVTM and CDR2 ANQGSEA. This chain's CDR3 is CSESGLTGSDTQYF. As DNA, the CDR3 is TGCAGCGAATCGGGACTAACGGGGTCAGATACGCAGTATTTT.

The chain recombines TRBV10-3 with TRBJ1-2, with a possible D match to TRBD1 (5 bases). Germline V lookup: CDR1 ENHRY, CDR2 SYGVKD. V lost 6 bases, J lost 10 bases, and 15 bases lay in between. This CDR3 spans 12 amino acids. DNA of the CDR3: TGTGCCATCAGGGAACCGACAGCATCCTACACCTTC. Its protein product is CAIREPTASYTF.

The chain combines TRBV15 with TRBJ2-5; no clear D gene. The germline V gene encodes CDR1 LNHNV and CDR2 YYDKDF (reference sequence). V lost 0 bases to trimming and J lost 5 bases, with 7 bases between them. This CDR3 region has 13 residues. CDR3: CATSREVYETQYF. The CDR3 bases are TGTGCCACCAGCAGAGAAGTTTATGAGACCCAGTACTTC.

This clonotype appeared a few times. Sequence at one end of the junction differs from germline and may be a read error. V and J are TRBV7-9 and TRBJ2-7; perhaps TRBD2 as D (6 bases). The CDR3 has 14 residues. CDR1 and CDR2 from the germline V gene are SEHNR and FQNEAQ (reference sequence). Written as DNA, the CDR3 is TGCGCCAGCAGTGGCGGGATACCGCCTTACGAGCAGTACTTC. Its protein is CASSGGIPPYEQYF. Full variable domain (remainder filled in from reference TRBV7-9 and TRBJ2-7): DTGVSQNPRHKITKRGQNVTFRCDPISEHNRLYWYRQTLGQGPEFLTYFQNEAQLEKSRLLSDRFSAERPKGSFSTLEIQRTEQGDSAMYLCASSGGIPPYEQYFGPGTRLTVT.

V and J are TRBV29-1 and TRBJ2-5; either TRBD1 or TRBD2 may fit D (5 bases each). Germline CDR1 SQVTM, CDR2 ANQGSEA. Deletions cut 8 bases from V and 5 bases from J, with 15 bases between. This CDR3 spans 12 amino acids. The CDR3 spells CSSETGGETQYF. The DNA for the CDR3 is TGCAGCTCTGAAACAGGCGGGGAGACCCAGTACTTC.